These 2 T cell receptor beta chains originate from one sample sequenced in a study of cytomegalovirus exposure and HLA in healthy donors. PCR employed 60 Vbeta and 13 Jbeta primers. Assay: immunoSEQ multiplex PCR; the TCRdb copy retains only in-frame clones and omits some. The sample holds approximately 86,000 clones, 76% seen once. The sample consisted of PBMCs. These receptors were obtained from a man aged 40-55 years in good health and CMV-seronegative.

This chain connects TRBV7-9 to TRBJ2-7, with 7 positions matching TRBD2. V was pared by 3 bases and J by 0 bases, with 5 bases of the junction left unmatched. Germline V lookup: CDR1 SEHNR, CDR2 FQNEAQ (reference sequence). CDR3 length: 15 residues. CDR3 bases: TGTGCCAGCAGCTTTAGGGGAGGGTACTCCTACGAGCAGTACTTC. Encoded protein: CASSFRGGYSYEQYF.

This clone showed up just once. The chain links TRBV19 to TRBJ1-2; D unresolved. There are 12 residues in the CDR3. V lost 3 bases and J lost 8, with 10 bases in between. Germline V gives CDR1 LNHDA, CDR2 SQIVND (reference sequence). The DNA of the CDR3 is TGTGCCAGTAGTATTGGCCGGCGGGGCTACACCTTC. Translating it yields CASSIGRRGYTF.